This T cell receptor beta chain was captured in a study of blood T cell repertoires in COVID-19. Produced via immunoSEQ multiplex PCR; TCRdb's table is partial and in-frame only. The sample has roughly 670,000 clones; about nine tenths are singletons. A few counts support this clone. Germline V gene lookup returns CDR1 KGHDR and CDR2 SFDVKD. V trimming: 3 bases; J trimming: 3 bases; junction bases outside the gene matches: 9. The CDR3 is 16 amino acids. This chain joins TRBV24-1 and TRBJ2-7; 8 bases are shared with TRBD1. The sequence derives from a woman aged 18-30 years with acute or convalescent COVID-19. Sequences were obtained from peripheral blood. The CDR3 here is CATSDPGTGSGYEQYF. The CDR3 coding sequence is TGTGCCACCAGTGATCCCGGGACAGGAAGCGGCTACGAGCAGTACTTC.